A single sample is the source of the 26 T cell receptor beta chains below, sequenced in a study of blood T cell repertoires in COVID-19. Method: immunoSEQ multiplex PCR; TCRdb's copy keeps in-frame clones and lacks some. Counted here are about 220,000 clones, 70% to 90% occurring once; the ten biggest clones make up roughly 14%. Sequenced sample: PBMCs or T cells enriched from blood (not recorded which). These TCRs come from a woman between 50 and 59 years old with acute COVID-19.

In DNA, the CDR3 is TGTGCCAGCAGCCAAGATCTAGGAGGGACTGAAGCTTTCTTT. Residues: CASSQDLGGTEAFF. The chain couples TRBV3-1 (or the pseudogene TRBV3-2) to TRBJ1-1; no clear D. V was cut by 0 bases and J by 5 bases, with 10 bases left in between. CDR3 length: 14 amino acids. Germline loops: CDR1 LGHDT, CDR2 YNNKEL (reference sequence).

This chain links TRBV28 with TRBJ2-7; D is perhaps TRBD1 (5 bases). Germline-derived CDR1 and CDR2 are MDHEN and SYDVKM. V gave up 5 bases and J gave up 2 bases, with 10 bases separating them. This CDR3 comprises 13 residues. This chain's CDR3 is CASSPGFTYEQYF. In DNA form, the CDR3 reads TGTGCCAGCAGTCCAGGGTTTACCTACGAGCAGTACTTC.

The chain combines TRBV2 with TRBJ2-1; D possibly corresponds to TRBD2 (6 bases). CDR3 size: 12 residues. V lost 7 bases to trimming and J lost 6 bases, with 10 bases between them. Germline V gene lookup returns CDR1 SNHLY and CDR2 FYNNEI. The CDR3 nucleotides read TGTGCCAGCACGGGGGACCGCAATGAGCAGTTCTTC. As protein: CASTGDRNEQFF.

The gene calls are TRBV4-1 and TRBJ1-6, with D unresolved. The CDR3 is 13 amino acids. V shed 2 bases and J shed 10 bases, with 9 bases lying between them. Germline values: CDR1 MGHRA, CDR2 YSYEKL. This chain's CDR3 is CASSQFERSPLHF. The CDR3 coding sequence is TGCGCCAGCAGCCAATTCGAGAGGTCACCCCTCCACTTT.

This clone was seen a single time. V usage is TRBV18 and J usage is TRBJ2-3, with 16 bases identical to TRBD2. Germline V gene sequence: CDR1 KGHSH, CDR2 LQKENI. This CDR3 is built from 16 residues. Losses at the gene ends were 5 bases for V and 6 bases for J; bases not matched to a gene: 5. The CDR3 DNA reads TGTGCCAGCTCAAGTCCGGGACTAGCGGGAGGGGATACGCAGTATTTT. This translates into CASSSPGLAGGDTQYF.

In its sample, this clone was seen once. This sequence joins TRBV10-3 and TRBJ2-3, with 10 bases that match TRBD2. CDR1 is ENHRY and CDR2 is SYGVKD in the germline V gene. The V and J ends lost 6 bases and 4 bases, in that order; junction bases with no gene match: 7. The CDR3 is made up of 15 amino acids. The CDR3 reads CAISPGTSVPDTQYF. CDR3 coding DNA: TGTGCCATCAGCCCCGGGACTAGCGTCCCAGATACGCAGTATTTT.

This chain uses TRBV30 with TRBJ2-1; 11 bases agree with TRBD2. With V trimmed by 5 bases and J by 9 bases, 9 bases remained unmatched. Germline V gene sequence: CDR1 GTSNPN, CDR2 SVGIG (reference sequence). The CDR3 has 14 amino acids. In DNA, the CDR3 is TGTGCCTGGGCACTAGCGGGAGTGGTGGGTGAGCAGTTCTTC. Translating gives CAWALAGVVGEQFF.

The rearrangement links TRBV11-2 to TRBJ2-5; 8 nucleotides align to TRBD1. V shed 1 base, J shed 2 bases, and the junction held 3 bases outside the gene matches. This CDR3 has 15 amino acids. Germline values: CDR1 SGHAT, CDR2 FQNNGV. The chain's CDR3 is CASSLATGGQETQYF. The CDR3 DNA sequence: TGTGCCAGCAGCTTAGCTACAGGGGGACAAGAGACCCAGTACTTC.

This chain uses TRBV23-1 with TRBJ2-7; a possible D gene is TRBD1 (6 bases). TRBV23-1 is assigned to the ORF class and has an uncertain function. The CDR3 covers 14 residues. The V and J ends lost 0 bases and 3 bases respectively, with 9 bases between them. The CDR3 loop is CASSQSRQVYEQYF. The CDR3 coding sequence is TGCGCCAGCAGTCAATCTAGACAGGTCTACGAGCAGTACTTC.

This clone occurred a few times. The genes are TRBV7-9 and TRBJ1-1; 9 nucleotides match TRBD1. Germline loops: CDR1 SEHNR, CDR2 FQNEAQ (reference sequence). The ends lost 1 base at V and 0 bases at J; junction bases unmatched: 9. This CDR3 has 18 residues. The CDR3 DNA follows: TGTGCCAGCAGCTTAGGGTCAGGGACAGGGTCAATGAACACTGAAGCTTTCTTT. The encoded protein is CASSLGSGTGSMNTEAFF.

This chain joins TRBV6-1 and TRBJ2-7; D is ambiguous. CDR1 is MNHNS, CDR2 SASEGT, per germline. There are 13 residues in the CDR3. V was trimmed by 2 bases and J by 4 bases, leaving 9 bases between them. The CDR3 sequence is CASSEWADYEQYF. In nucleotides, the CDR3 is TGTGCCAGCAGTGAATGGGCAGATTACGAGCAGTACTTC.

V and J are TRBV30 and TRBJ2-7, with D unresolved. The CDR3 sequence is 12 residues long. Germline-derived CDR1 and CDR2 are GTSNPN and SVGIG (reference sequence). Deletions cut 3 bases from V and 2 bases from J, with 8 bases between. The CDR3 loop reads CAWRVTAYEQYF. Written as DNA, the CDR3 is TGTGCCTGGAGGGTAACTGCCTACGAGCAGTACTTC.

This clone was observed a handful of times. The V call is TRBV27, the J call TRBJ2-7; TRBD1 matches at 8 bases. The CDR3 sequence is 14 residues long. Per the germline V gene, CDR1 is MNHEY and CDR2 is SMNVEV (reference sequence). After removal of 3 bases from V and 4 bases from J, the junction contained 5 bases not matched to a gene. Here the CDR3 DNA reads TGTGCCAGCAGTTTCGACAGGGGATCGTACGAGCAGTACTTC. This translates into CASSFDRGSYEQYF.

Points on this clone: The same CDR3 also results from other DNA sequences found in this sample. The V call is TRBV7-2, the J call TRBJ2-7; the D is unclear. The CDR3 is 11 amino acids. Germline loops: CDR1 SGHTA, CDR2 FQGNSA. V lost 2 bases to trimming and J lost 3 bases, with 2 bases between them. CDR3 amino acids: CASSLYYEQYF. The DNA of the CDR3 is TGTGCCAGCAGCTTATACTACGAGCAGTACTTC.

The chain has TRBV5-1 and TRBJ2-2; D is uncertain. Trimming removed 5 bases at V and 8 bases at J, with 19 bases between. The CDR3 totals 15 residues. CDR1 SGHRS and CDR2 YFSETQ come from the germline V gene. The CDR3: CASRLEVLTNGELFF. CDR3 DNA: TGCGCCAGCAGACTTGAGGTACTCACCAATGGGGAGCTGTTTTTT.

This rearrangement joins TRBV27 to TRBJ2-7, with D possibly TRBD1 on 9 matching bases. With 5 bases removed from V and 4 bases from J, the gap between germline ends came to 18 bases. The CDR3 spans 15 residues. CDR1 and CDR2 (germline): MNHEY, SMNVEV (reference sequence). The CDR3 loop reads CASSRGGTGFYEQYF. CDR3 bases: TGTGCCAGCAGTCGCGGGGGGACAGGGTTTTACGAGCAGTACTTC.

The rearrangement links TRBV6-5 to TRBJ2-7, with 7 bases that match TRBD2. The V segment lost 8 bases and the J segment 1 base; nucleotides outside the gene matches: 2. Germline V CDR1 and CDR2: MNHEY, SVGAGI. The length of the CDR3 is 12 residues. The CDR3, as DNA: TGTGCCAGCTTCGGGAGGTCCTACGAGCAGTACTTC. Protein: CASFGRSYEQYF.

This chain uses TRBV6-5 with TRBJ2-1; 11 bases align to TRBD2. The length of the CDR3 is 14 residues. Germline CDR1 and CDR2: MNHEY and SVGAGI. V shed 6 bases, J shed 8 bases, and the junction held 6 bases outside the gene matches. CDR3 nucleotide sequence: TGTGCCAGCAGCCCCACTAGCGGGAGACATGAGCAGTTCTTC. It encodes CASSPTSGRHEQFF.

The chain links TRBV4-1 to TRBJ1-5; the match to TRBD1 covers 8 bases. V lost 2 bases and J lost 5; bases outside the gene matches: 8. Germline values: CDR1 MGHRA, CDR2 YSYEKL. This CDR3 is built from 16 residues. The CDR3: CASSQPPGQGHQPQHF. CDR3 DNA: TGCGCCAGCAGCCAACCCCCCGGACAGGGTCATCAGCCCCAGCATTTT.

J is TRBJ2-3 and V is TRBV19; 11 bases line up with TRBD2. Germline CDR1 and CDR2: LNHDA and SQIVND (reference sequence). The CDR3 length is 17 residues. With V trimmed by 6 bases and J by 2 bases, 10 bases remained unmatched. CDR3 region: CASRAPHSGRATDTQYF. The CDR3 bases are TGTGCCAGTAGAGCTCCCCATAGCGGGAGGGCCACAGATACGCAGTATTTT.

V gene TRBV5-1 combines with J gene TRBJ2-5; 16 bases line up with TRBD2. Germline V CDR1 and CDR2: SGHRS, YFSETQ. J lost 5 bases, V lost 6 bases, and 10 bases had no gene match. The length of the CDR3 is 17 residues. CDR3 loop: CASKVGTSGRAGETQYF. The CDR3 DNA reads TGCGCCAGCAAGGTTGGGACTAGCGGGAGGGCCGGGGAGACCCAGTACTTC.

The chain employs TRBV18 and TRBJ1-5; D is ambiguous. Germline V lookup: CDR1 KGHSH, CDR2 LQKENI. The CDR3 covers 13 residues. Trimming cost V 2 bases and J 6 bases, with 8 bases left between them. As DNA, the CDR3 is TGTGCCAGCTCACCAGCCGGGGTTCAGCCCCAGCATTTT. Translated, it gives CASSPAGVQPQHF.

The rearrangement joins TRBV29-1 to TRBJ2-7; 8 positions match TRBD2. Germline assignment: CDR1 SQVTM and CDR2 ANQGSEA. The junction had 11 bases not matched to a gene; V was cut back by 7 bases and J by 6 bases. The CDR3 consists of 13 residues. In nucleotides, the CDR3 is TGCAGCGCCCTCGGGAGGGGCCAGGGCGAGCAGTACTTC. Encoded protein: CSALGRGQGEQYF.

This chain links TRBV14 with TRBJ1-2, with D tentatively TRBD1 (6 bases). V was cut by 2 bases and J by 4 bases, with 17 bases left in between. Germline CDR1 and CDR2: SGHDN and FVKESK. The CDR3 length is 16 residues. The CDR3, as DNA: TGTGCCAGCAGCCAAAACCCAGGACAGAGCCCCTATGGCTACACCTTC. Amino acid sequence: CASSQNPGQSPYGYTF.

The chain carries TRBV7-9 and TRBJ2-3; TRBD2 matches 7 bases. The V and J ends lost 1 base and 2 bases, in that order; junction bases with no gene match: 3. This CDR3 contains 15 residues. The germline V gene has CDR1 SEHNR and CDR2 FQNEAQ (reference sequence). The CDR3 coding sequence is TGTGCCAGCAGCTTAGATGCGGGAGCCACAGATACGCAGTATTTT. Encoded protein: CASSLDAGATDTQYF.

This rearrangement joins TRBV5-1 to TRBJ1-4; TRBD1 aligns across 8 bases. This CDR3 has 14 amino acids. Unmatched junction bases numbered 4, after V lost 4 bases and J lost 5 bases. Germline CDR1 SGHRS, CDR2 YFSETQ. Here the CDR3 DNA reads TGCGCCAGCAGCACCCGGGACAGGAATGAAAAACTGTTTTTT. Amino acid sequence: CASSTRDRNEKLFF. Complete variable domain (other parts from reference TRBV5-1 and TRBJ1-4): KAGVTQTPRYLIKTRGQQVTLSCSPISGHRSVSWYQQTPGQGLQFLFEYFSETQRNKGNFPGRFSGRQFSNSRSEMNVSTLELGDSALYLCASSTRDRNEKLFFGSGTQLSVL.